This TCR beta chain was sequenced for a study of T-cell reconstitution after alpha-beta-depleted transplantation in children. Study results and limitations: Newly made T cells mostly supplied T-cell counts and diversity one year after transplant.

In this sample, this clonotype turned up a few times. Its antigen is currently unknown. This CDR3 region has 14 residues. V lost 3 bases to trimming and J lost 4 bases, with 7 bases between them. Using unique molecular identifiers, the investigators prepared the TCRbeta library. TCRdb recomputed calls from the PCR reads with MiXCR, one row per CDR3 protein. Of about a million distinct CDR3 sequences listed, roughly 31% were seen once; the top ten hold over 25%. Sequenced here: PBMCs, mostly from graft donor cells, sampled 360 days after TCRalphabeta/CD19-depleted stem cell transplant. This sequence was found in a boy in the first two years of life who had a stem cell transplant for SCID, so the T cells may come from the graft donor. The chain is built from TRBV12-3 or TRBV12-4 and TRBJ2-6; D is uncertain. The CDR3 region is CASSFRTGANVLTF. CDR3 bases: TGTGCCAGCAGTTTTCGGACGGGGGCCAACGTCCTGACTTTC.